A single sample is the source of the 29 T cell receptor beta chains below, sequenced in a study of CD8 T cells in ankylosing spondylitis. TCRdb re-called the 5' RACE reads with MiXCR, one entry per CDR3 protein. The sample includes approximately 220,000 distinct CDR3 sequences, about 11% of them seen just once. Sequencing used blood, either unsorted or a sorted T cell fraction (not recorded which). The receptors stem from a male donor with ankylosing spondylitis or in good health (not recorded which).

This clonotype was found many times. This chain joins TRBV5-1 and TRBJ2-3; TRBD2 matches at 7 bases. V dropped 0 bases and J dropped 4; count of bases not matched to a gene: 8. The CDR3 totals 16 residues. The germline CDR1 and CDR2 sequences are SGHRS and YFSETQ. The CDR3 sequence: CASSLAGGGAADTQYF. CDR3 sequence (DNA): TGCGCCAGCAGCTTGGCTGGCGGGGGAGCGGCAGATACGCAGTATTTT.

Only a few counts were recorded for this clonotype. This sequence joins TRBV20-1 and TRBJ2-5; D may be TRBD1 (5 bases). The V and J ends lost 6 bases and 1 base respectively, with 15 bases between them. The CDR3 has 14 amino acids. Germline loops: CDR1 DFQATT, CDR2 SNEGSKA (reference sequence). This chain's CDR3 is CSATSGTGQETQYF. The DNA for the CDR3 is TGCAGTGCCACGTCGGGTACAGGCCAAGAGACCCAGTACTTC.

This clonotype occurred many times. For the CDR3, the DNA is TGCAGTGCTACCCCCGGACAGGGCAGGGTGGATGAAAAACTGTTTTTT. This translates into CSATPGQGRVDEKLFF. The rearrangement links TRBV20-1 to TRBJ1-4, with TRBD1 matching 8 bases. The V gene's germline CDR1 is DFQATT and CDR2 SNEGSKA (reference sequence). The CDR3 runs to 16 residues. V shed 4 bases and J 6 bases; nucleotides not matched to a gene: 13.

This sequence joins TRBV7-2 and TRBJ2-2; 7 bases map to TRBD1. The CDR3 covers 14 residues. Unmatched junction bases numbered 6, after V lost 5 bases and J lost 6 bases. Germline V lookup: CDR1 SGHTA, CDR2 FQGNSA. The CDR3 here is CASSRDRAAGELFF. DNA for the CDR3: TGTGCCAGCAGCCGCGACAGGGCCGCCGGGGAGCTGTTTTTT. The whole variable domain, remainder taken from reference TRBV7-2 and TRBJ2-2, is GAGVSQSPSNKVTEKGKDVELRCDPISGHTALYWYRQSLGQGLEFLIYFQGNSAPDKSGLPSDRFSAERTGGSVSTLTIQRTQQEDSAVYLCASSRDRAAGELFFGEGSRLTVL.

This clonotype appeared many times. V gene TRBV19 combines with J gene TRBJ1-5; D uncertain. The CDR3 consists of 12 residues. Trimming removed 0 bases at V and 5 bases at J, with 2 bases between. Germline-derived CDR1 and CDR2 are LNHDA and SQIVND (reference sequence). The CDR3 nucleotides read TGTGCCAGTAGTATAGATTATCAGCCCCAGCATTTT. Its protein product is CASSIDYQPQHF.

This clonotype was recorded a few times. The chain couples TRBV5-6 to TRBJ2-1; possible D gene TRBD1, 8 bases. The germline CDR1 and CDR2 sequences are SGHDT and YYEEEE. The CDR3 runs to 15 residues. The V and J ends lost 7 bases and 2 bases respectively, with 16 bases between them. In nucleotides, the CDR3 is TGTGCCAGCGGGGGGGGGACAGGTGCCTACAATGAGCAGTTCTTC. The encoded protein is CASGGGTGAYNEQFF.

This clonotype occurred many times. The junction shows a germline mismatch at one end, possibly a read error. The CDR3 reads CASSLLPGATDTQYF. The DNA of the CDR3 is TGTGCTAGCAGCTTGCTCCCCGGGGCCACAGATACGCAGTATTTT. The chain uses TRBV7-7 and TRBJ2-3; D might be TRBD1 or TRBD2, each matching 5 bases. Germline V gives CDR1 SSHAT, CDR2 FNYEAQ (reference sequence). The CDR3 sequence is 15 residues long.

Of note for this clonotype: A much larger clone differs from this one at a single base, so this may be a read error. CDR3 in amino acids: CASSPGTGIGGTDTQYF. CDR3 nucleotides: TGTGCCAGCAGCCCAGGGACAGGGATCGGGGGCACAGATACGCAGTATTTT. The genes are TRBV11-3 and TRBJ2-3; 9 nucleotides line up with TRBD1. The CDR3 consists of 17 residues. The V gene end was trimmed by 5 bases and the J gene end by 1 base; junction bases not matched to a gene: 10. CDR1 SGHNT and CDR2 YENEEA come from the germline V gene. Complete variable domain (other parts from reference TRBV11-3 and TRBJ2-3): EAGVVQSPRYKIIEKKQPVAFWCNPISGHNTLYWYLQNLGQGPELLIRYENEEAVDDSQLPKDRFSAERLKGVDSTLKIQPAELGDSAVYLCASSPGTGIGGTDTQYFGPGTRLTVL.

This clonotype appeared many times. The chain's CDR3 is CASSLEGRMIGEKLFF. The CDR3 coding sequence is TGTGCCAGCAGCTTAGAAGGTCGGATGATTGGTGAAAAACTGTTTTTT. The chain is built from TRBV11-1 and TRBJ1-4; no definite D call. Germline V gives CDR1 SGHAT, CDR2 FQDESV (reference sequence). The CDR3 length is 16 residues. V was clipped by 1 base and J by 7 bases, with 16 bases between them.

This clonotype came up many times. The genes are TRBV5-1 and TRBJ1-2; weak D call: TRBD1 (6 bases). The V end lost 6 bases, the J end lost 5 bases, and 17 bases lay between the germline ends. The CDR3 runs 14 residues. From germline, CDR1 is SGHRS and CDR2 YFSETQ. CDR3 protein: CASNMVGGPYGYTF. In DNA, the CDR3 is TGCGCCAGCAACATGGTAGGGGGACCGTATGGCTACACCTTC.

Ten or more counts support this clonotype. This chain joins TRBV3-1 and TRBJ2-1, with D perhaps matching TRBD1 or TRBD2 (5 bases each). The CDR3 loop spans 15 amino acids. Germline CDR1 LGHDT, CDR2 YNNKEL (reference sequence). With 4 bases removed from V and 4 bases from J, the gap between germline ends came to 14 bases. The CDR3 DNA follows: TGTGCCAGCAGCCTAAGGTTGGGGACGTACAATGAGCAGTTCTTC. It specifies CASSLRLGTYNEQFF.

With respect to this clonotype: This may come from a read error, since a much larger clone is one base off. The CDR3 DNA reads TGCAGTGCTTCCGCGACACCCGGGACTTTCTTT. This codes for CSASATPGTFF. This sequence joins TRBV20-1 and TRBJ1-1; D gene uncertain. Germline V gives CDR1 DFQATT, CDR2 SNEGSKA (reference sequence). This CDR3 comprises 11 residues. Trimming cost V 5 bases and J 12 bases, with 16 bases left between them.

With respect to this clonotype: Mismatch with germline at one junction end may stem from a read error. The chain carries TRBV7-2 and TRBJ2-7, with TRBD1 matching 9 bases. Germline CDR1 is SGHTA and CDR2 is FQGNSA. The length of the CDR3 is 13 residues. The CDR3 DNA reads TGTGCCAGCAGCTCAAGGGACAGGGTGTCGCAGTCCTTC. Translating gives CASSSRDRVSQSF. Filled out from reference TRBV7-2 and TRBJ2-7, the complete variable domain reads GAGVSQSPSNKVTEKGKDVELRCDPISGHTALYWYRQSLGQGLEFLIYFQGNSAPDKSGLPSDRFSAERTGGSVSTLTIQRTQQEDSAVYLCASSSRDRVSQSFGPGTRLTVT.

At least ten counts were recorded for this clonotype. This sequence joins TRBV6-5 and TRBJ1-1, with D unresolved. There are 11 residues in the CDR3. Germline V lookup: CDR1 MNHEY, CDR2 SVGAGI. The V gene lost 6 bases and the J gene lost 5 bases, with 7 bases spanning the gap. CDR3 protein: CASSAGTEAFF. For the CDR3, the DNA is TGTGCCAGCAGCGCCGGGACTGAAGCTTTCTTT.

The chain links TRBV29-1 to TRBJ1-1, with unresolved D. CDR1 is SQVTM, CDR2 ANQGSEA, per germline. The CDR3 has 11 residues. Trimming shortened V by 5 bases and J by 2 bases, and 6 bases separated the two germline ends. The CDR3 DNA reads TGCAGCGTTCCCAGTAACACTGAAGCTTTCTTT. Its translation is CSVPSNTEAFF. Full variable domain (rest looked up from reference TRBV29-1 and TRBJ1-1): SAVISQKPSRDICQRGTSLTIQCQVDSQVTMMFWYRQQPGQSLTLIATANQGSEATYESGFVIDKFPISRPNLTFSTLTVSNMSPEDSSIYLCSVPSNTEAFFGQGTRLTVV.

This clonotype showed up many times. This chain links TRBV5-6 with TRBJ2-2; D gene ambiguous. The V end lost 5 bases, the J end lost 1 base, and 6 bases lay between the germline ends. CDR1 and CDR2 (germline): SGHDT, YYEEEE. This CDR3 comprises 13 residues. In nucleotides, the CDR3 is TGTGCCAGCAGTTATAGGAACACCGGGGAGCTGTTTTTT. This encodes CASSYRNTGELFF.

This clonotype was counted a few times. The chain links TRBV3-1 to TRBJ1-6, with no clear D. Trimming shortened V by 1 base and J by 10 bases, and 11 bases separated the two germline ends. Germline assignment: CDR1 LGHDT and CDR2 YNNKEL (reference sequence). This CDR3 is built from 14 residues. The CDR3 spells CASSQGVQRSPLHF. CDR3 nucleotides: TGTGCCAGCAGCCAAGGGGTCCAGCGGTCACCCCTCCACTTT.

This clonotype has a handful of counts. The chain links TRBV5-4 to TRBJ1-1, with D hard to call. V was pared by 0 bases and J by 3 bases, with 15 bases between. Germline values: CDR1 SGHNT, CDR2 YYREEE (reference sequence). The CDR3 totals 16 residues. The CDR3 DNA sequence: TGTGCCAGCAGCTTGGGTGGGTTCTTTGCGGACACTGAAGCTTTCTTT. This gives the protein CASSLGGFFADTEAFF.

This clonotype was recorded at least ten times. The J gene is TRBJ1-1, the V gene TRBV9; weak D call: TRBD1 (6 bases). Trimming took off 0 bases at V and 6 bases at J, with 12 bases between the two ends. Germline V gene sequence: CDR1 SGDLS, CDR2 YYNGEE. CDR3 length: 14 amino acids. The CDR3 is CASSVAGEGAEAFF. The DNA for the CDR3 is TGTGCCAGCAGCGTAGCAGGGGAGGGAGCTGAAGCTTTCTTT. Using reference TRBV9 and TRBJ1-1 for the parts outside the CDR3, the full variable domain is DSGVTQTPKHLITATGQRVTLRCSPRSGDLSVYWYQQSLDQGLQFLIQYYNGEERAKGNILERFSAQQFPDLHSELNLSSLELGDSALYFCASSVAGEGAEAFFGQGTRLTVV.

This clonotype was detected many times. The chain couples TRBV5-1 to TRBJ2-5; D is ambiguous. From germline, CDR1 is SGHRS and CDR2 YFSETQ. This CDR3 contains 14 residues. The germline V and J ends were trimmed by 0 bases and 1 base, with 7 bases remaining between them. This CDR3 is CASSLGTAQETQYF. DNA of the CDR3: TGCGCCAGCAGCTTGGGGACGGCCCAAGAGACCCAGTACTTC. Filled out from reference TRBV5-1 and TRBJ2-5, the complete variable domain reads KAGVTQTPRYLIKTRGQQVTLSCSPISGHRSVSWYQQTPGQGLQFLFEYFSETQRNKGNFPGRFSGRQFSNSRSEMNVSTLELGDSALYLCASSLGTAQETQYFGPGTRLLVL.

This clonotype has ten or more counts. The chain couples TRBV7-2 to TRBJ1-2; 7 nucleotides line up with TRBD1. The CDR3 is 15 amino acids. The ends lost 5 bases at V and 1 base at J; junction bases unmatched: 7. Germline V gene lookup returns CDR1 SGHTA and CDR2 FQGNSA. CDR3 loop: CASSRGQELNYGYTF. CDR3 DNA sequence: TGTGCCAGCAGCCGAGGACAGGAACTTAACTATGGCTACACCTTC.

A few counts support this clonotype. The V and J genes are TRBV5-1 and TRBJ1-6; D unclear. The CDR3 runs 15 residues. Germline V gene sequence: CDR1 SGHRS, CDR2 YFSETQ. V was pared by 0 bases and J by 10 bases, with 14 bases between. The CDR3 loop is CASSLGHESFSPLHF. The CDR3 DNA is TGCGCCAGCAGCTTGGGGCACGAATCTTTCTCACCCCTCCACTTT.

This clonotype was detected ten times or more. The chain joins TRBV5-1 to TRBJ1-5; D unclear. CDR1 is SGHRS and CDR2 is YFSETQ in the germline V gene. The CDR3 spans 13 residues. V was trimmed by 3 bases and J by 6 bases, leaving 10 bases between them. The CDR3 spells CASSSREGQPQHF. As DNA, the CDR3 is TGCGCCAGCAGCTCCCGTGAGGGTCAGCCCCAGCATTTT.

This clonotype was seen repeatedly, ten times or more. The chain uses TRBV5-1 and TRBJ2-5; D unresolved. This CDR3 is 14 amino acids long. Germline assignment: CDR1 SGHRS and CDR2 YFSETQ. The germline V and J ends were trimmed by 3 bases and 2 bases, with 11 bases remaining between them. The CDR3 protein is CASSSIGMQETQYF. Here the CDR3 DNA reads TGCGCCAGCAGCTCTATTGGGATGCAAGAGACCCAGTACTTC. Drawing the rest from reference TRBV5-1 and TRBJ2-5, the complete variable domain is KAGVTQTPRYLIKTRGQQVTLSCSPISGHRSVSWYQQTPGQGLQFLFEYFSETQRNKGNFPGRFSGRQFSNSRSEMNVSTLELGDSALYLCASSSIGMQETQYFGPGTRLLVL.

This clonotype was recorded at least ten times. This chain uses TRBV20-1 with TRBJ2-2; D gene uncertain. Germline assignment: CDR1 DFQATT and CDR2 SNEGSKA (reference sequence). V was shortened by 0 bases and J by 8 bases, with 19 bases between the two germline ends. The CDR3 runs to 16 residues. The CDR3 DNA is TGCAGTGCTAGAGATCGAAAGTCCAGTCGTAATGGGGAGCTGTTTTTT. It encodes CSARDRKSSRNGELFF.

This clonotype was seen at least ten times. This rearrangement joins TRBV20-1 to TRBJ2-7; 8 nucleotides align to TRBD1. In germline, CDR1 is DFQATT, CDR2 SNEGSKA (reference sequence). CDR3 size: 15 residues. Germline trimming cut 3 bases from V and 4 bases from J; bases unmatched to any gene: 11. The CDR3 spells CSASKTQGAVYEQYF. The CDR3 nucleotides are TGCAGTGCTAGTAAAACTCAGGGGGCTGTTTACGAGCAGTACTTC.

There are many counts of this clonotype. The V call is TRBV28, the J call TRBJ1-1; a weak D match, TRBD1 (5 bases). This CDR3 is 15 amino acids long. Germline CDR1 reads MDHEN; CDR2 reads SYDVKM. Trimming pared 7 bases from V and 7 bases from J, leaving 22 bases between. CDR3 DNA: TGTGCCAGCATTTTTAGCCAGGGCAGGGCGGTTGAAGCTTTCTTT. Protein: CASIFSQGRAVEAFF.

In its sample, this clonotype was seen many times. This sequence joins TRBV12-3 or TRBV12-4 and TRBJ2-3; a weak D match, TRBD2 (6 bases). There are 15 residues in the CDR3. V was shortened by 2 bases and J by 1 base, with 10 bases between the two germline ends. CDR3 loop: CASSLITGGTDTQYF. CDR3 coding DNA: TGTGCCAGCAGTTTAATTACGGGGGGCACAGATACGCAGTATTTT.

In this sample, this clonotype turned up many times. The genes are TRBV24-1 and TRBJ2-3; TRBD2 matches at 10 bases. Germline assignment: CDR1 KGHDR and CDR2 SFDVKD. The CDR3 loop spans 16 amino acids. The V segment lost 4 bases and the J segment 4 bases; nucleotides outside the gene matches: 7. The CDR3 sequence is CATSDQSGGDADTQYF. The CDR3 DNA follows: TGTGCCACCAGTGACCAAAGCGGGGGGGACGCAGATACGCAGTATTTT.